The rows below give T cell receptor beta chains drawn from one sample of a study of cytomegalovirus exposure and HLA in healthy donors. Clones were read by immunoSEQ multiplex PCR, and TCRdb kept only the in-frame ones, dropping some. The sample holds 55,000 to 75,000 clones, around 70% seen once. Source material: PBMCs. These receptors were taken from a human donor in good health. CDR3s include the opening cysteine and the closing phenylalanine or tryptophan. Fields, in order: D gene, J gene, V gene, clone size, CDR3 protein, CDR3 DNA. D genes are given only for firm matches. Clone size appears in some rows only: once, few, many, or a class for an expanded clone.

TRBD2	TRBJ2-7	TRBV7-9	few	CASSLFSGRRLYEQYF	TGTGCCAGCAGCCTTTTTAGCGGGAGGAGGCTCTACGAGCAGTACTTC
TRBD2	TRBJ2-1	TRBV5-6	-	CASSLAATSVSSYNEQFF	TGTGCCAGCAGCTTGGCCGCGACTAGCGTGTCCTCCTACAATGAGCAGTTCTTC
-	TRBJ1-2	TRBV5-1	-	CASSLDTANYGYTF	TGCGCCAGCAGCTTGGATACGGCTAACTATGGCTACACCTTC
-	TRBJ2-5	TRBV7-7	-	CASSLESAGWETQYF	TGTGCCAGCAGCTTAGAGTCGGCAGGTTGGGAGACCCAGTACTTC
-	TRBJ2-1	TRBV15	-	CATSRRVDEQFF	TGTGCCACCAGCAGGAGGGTCGATGAGCAGTTCTTC
-	TRBJ2-2	TRBV5-1	-	CASSLVQGDTGELFF	TGCGCCAGCAGCTTGGTACAGGGTGACACCGGGGAGCTGTTTTTT
-	TRBJ1-5	TRBV6-6	-	CASIDSPSSQPQHF	TGTGCCAGCATTGACAGCCCGTCTAGTCAGCCCCAGCATTTT
-	TRBJ2-7	TRBV6-5	-	CASSYLPGDALGEQYF	TGTGCCAGCAGTTACTTACCGGGAGATGCTCTAGGGGAGCAGTACTTC
TRBD2	TRBJ2-1	TRBV28	-	CASTPGREIVNEQFF	TGTGCCAGCACTCCGGGGCGGGAGATAGTCAATGAGCAGTTCTTC
TRBD1	TRBJ2-6	TRBV4-1	-	CASRGTGEAGANVLTF	TGCGCCAGCAGGGGGACAGGGGAGGCCGGGGCCAACGTCCTGACTTTC
TRBD2	TRBJ2-7	TRBV7-9	-	CASSFLAEGSYEQYF	TGTGCCAGCAGCTTTCTAGCGGAGGGTTCCTACGAGCAGTACTTC
-	TRBJ2-7	TRBV5-8	-	CASSLYTVLSYEQYF	TGTGCCAGCAGCTTGTATACAGTCCTCTCCTACGAGCAGTACTTC
-	TRBJ2-3	TRBV30	-	CAWGTGGPSTDTQYF	TGTGCCTGGGGCACTGGCGGCCCTAGCACAGATACGCAGTATTTT
-	TRBJ1-2	TRBV29-1	-	CSVERQGSFTF	TGCAGCGTTGAAAGGCAGGGGAGTTTCACCTTC
-	TRBJ2-7	TRBV27	once	CASSPKAGAPYEQYF	TGTGCCAGCAGTCCTAAAGCCGGAGCCCCCTACGAGCAGTACTTC
-	TRBJ1-3	TRBV6-1	few	CASSVNYSGNTIYF	TGTGCCAGCAGTGTCAACTACTCTGGAAACACCATATATTTT
-	TRBJ2-1	TRBV10-2	-	CASSGGVYNEQFF	TGCGCCAGCAGTGGGGGGGTCTACAATGAGCAGTTCTTC
TRBD1	TRBJ2-3	TRBV5-6	-	CASSLGRGYTDTQYF	TGTGCCAGCAGCTTGGGCAGGGGGTACACAGATACGCAGTATTTT
TRBD1	TRBJ1-2	TRBV5-4	-	CASSLRTGDVYGYTF	TGTGCCAGCAGCCTAAGGACAGGGGACGTTTATGGCTACACCTTC
-	TRBJ1-2	TRBV29-1	-	CSVAHLTVDYGYTF	TGCAGCGTTGCACATCTGACTGTGGACTATGGCTACACCTTC
-	TRBJ1-1	TRBV19	-	CASSIVLVGRGEAFF	TGTGCCAGTAGTATAGTTCTTGTGGGCCGGGGTGAAGCTTTCTTT
-	TRBJ1-5	TRBV2	-	CASSKPTGTSNQPQHF	TGTGCCAGCAGTAAACCGACGGGAACCAGCAATCAGCCCCAGCATTTT
TRBD1	TRBJ2-1	TRBV10-3	-	CATKSGTGGVNEQFF	TGTGCCACCAAGTCCGGGACAGGGGGAGTGAATGAGCAGTTCTTC
-	TRBJ2-7	TRBV5-1	-	CASSSISAGRPVGEQYF	TGCGCCAGCAGCTCCATAAGCGCGGGGCGCCCCGTGGGCGAGCAGTACTTC
-	TRBJ2-3	TRBV7-3	-	CASSLMSRVTDTQYF	TGTGCCAGCAGCTTAATGAGCAGGGTCACAGATACGCAGTATTTT
-	TRBJ2-1	TRBV4-2	-	CASSHDLAEPSYNEQFF	TGTGCCAGCAGTCATGATTTAGCGGAGCCATCCTACAATGAGCAGTTCTTC
TRBD1	TRBJ1-1	TRBV5-1	-	CASSVGQGWNTEAFF	TGCGCCAGCAGCGTTGGACAGGGCTGGAACACTGAAGCTTTCTTT
-	TRBJ2-1	TRBV15	-	CATSSSSYNEQFF	TGTGCCACCAGCTCTAGCTCCTACAATGAGCAGTTCTTC
-	TRBJ2-2	TRBV5-1	few	CASNREAANTGELFF	TGCGCCAGCAATCGTGAGGCCGCGAACACCGGGGAGCTGTTTTTT
TRBD1	TRBJ1-1	TRBV30	-	CAWNHRGYTEAFF	TGTGCCTGGAACCACAGGGGCTACACTGAAGCTTTCTTT